The rows below give T cell receptor beta chains drawn from one sample of a study of patients and donors after allogeneic stem cell transplantation. MiXCR was run by TCRdb on the RT-PCR reads, yielding one entry per CDR3 protein. The table lists about 960,000 distinct CDR3 sequences, 15% to 20% of them singletons. The sequenced sample was blood, either unsorted or a sorted T cell fraction (not recorded which). These receptors all come from a human donor who was either an allogeneic HSCT recipient or a stem cell or donor lymphocyte infusion donor (not recorded which). It is not recorded whose cells these are; they may come from a transplant donor. Both conserved end residues are part of each CDR3. Fields, in order: J gene, V gene, D gene, clone size, CDR3 protein, CDR3 DNA. The D gene is left open where the match is weak. Clone size is shown for a subset of rows, as once, few, many or a class of expanded clone.

TRBJ1-5,TRBV12-3/TRBV12-4,TRBD1,.,CASSRAGDSFQPQHF,TGTGCCAGCAGCCGAGCCGGGGACAGTTTTCAGCCCCAGCATTTT
TRBJ1-6,TRBV20-1,.,.,CSARAGEGYNSPLHF,TGCAGTGCTAGAGCGGGGGAGGGGTATAATTCACCCCTCCACTTT
TRBJ1-1,TRBV2,.,few,CASSERWQDQGAFF,TGTGCCAGCAGTGAACGGTGGCAGGACCAGGGAGCTTTCTTT
TRBJ2-3,TRBV4-3,.,few,CASSHPMRADTQYF,TGCGCCAGCAGCCACCCAATGCGTGCAGATACGCAGTATTTT
TRBJ1-1,TRBV27,.,.,CASSLYSIFGQMRLEAFF,TGTGCCAGCAGTTTATATTCGATCTTTGGACAGATGAGGCTAGAAGCTTTCTTT
TRBJ2-3,TRBV5-1,.,few,CASSSPTSSMNTQYF,TGCGCCAGCAGCTCCCCGACTAGTTCAATGAATACGCAGTATTTT
TRBJ1-1,TRBV20-1,.,few,CSARDLQRANTEAFF,TGCAGTGCTAGAGATCTCCAAAGGGCGAACACTGAAGCTTTCTTT
TRBJ1-2,TRBV6-1,.,.,CASSPRWTAYYGYTF,TGTGCCAGCAGTCCCCGATGGACAGCCTACTATGGCTACACCTTC
TRBJ1-1,TRBV2,.,.,CASGPVRKNTEAFF,TGTGCCAGCGGCCCAGTTAGGAAGAACACTGAAGCTTTCTTT
TRBJ2-7,TRBV24-1,.,.,CATSDLQGYEQYF,TGTGCCACCAGTGATTTGCAGGGGTACGAGCAGTACTTC
TRBJ1-1,TRBV7-2,.,.,CASSLFWGGMTEAFF,TGTGCCAGCAGCTTATTTTGGGGGGGGATGACTGAAGCTTTCTTT
TRBJ2-1,TRBV20-1,TRBD1,many,CSASIGFTGGRDEQFF,TGCAGTGCTAGTATTGGTTTTACAGGGGGCCGAGATGAGCAGTTCTTC
TRBJ2-3,TRBV29-1,TRBD2,few,CSVEAGLATDTQYF,TGCAGCGTTGAGGCGGGACTAGCAACAGATACGCAGTATTTT
TRBJ1-6,TRBV5-8,.,.,CASSLGRGSSYNSPLHF,TGTGCCAGCAGCTTGGGCCGGGGGAGCTCCTATAATTCACCCCTCCACTTT
TRBJ2-3,TRBV29-1,.,many,CRASTGPRDTQYF,TGCAGGGCTTCGACAGGCCCAAGAGATACGCAGTATTTT
TRBJ2-2,TRBV7-2,TRBD1,.,CASRPDRAVGELFF,TGTGCCAGCAGGCCTGACAGGGCGGTCGGGGAGCTGTTTTTT
TRBJ1-2,TRBV6-1,TRBD1,few,CASTPGQSTFPNYGYTF,TGTGCCAGCACTCCGGGACAGTCGACATTCCCGAACTATGGCTACACCTTC
TRBJ2-7,TRBV20-1,.,few,CSASRDSSSYEQYF,TGCAGTGCTAGTCGGGACTCAAGCTCCTACGAGCAGTACTTC
TRBJ2-7,TRBV20-1,TRBD1,few,CSARRQGKDYEQYF,TGCAGTGCTAGGAGACAGGGGAAGGACTACGAGCAGTACTTC